These T cell receptor beta chains were read from a single sample in a study of cytomegalovirus exposure and HLA in healthy donors. Generated by immunoSEQ multiplex PCR, the TCRdb table keeps only in-frame clones and is missing some. This repertoire shows 150,000 to 200,000 clones, roughly four fifths found once; its top ten account for about 4%. Sequencing was performed on PBMCs. All receptors derive from a man aged 45-65 years in good health and CMV-seropositive. Each CDR3 is given with its conserved first and last residue. D genes are given only for firm matches. Part of the rows lack a size; the others show once, few, many or a class for expanded clones.

v_gene,j_gene,d_gene,abundance,CDR3aa,CDR3nt
TRBV30,TRBJ1-1,TRBD1,-,CAWRGVGTGSNAFF,TGTGCCTGGAGGGGGGTGGGGACAGGGTCGAACGCTTTCTTT
TRBV2,TRBJ2-5,-,-,CASSEEGTERETQYF,TGTGCCAGCAGTGAAGAAGGAACAGAAAGGGAGACCCAGTACTTC
TRBV29-1,TRBJ2-3,TRBD2,-,CSVEPSGGRGDTQYF,TGCAGCGTTGAACCTAGCGGGGGTCGTGGAGATACGCAGTATTTT
TRBV5-1,TRBJ2-5,-,-,CASSLWWGGETQYF,TGCGCCAGCAGCTTGTGGTGGGGCGGAGAGACCCAGTACTTC
TRBV9,TRBJ1-6,TRBD1,few,CASSPRTGNSPLHF,TGTGCCAGCAGCCCCCGGACAGGTAATTCACCCCTCCACTTT
TRBV18,TRBJ1-1,-,few,CASSPQPGNTEAFF,TGTGCCAGCTCACCACAGCCGGGGAACACTGAAGCTTTCTTT
TRBV5-6,TRBJ2-3,-,-,CASTRFDTQYF,TGTGCCAGCACCAGGTTCGATACGCAGTATTTT
TRBV11-2,TRBJ2-2,TRBD2,once,CASSLGLAGNTGELFF,TGTGCCAGCAGCTTAGGACTAGCGGGGAACACCGGGGAGCTGTTTTTT
TRBV28,TRBJ2-5,TRBD1,-,CASSTRDRPQETQYF,TGTGCCAGCAGTACTCGGGACAGGCCGCAAGAGACCCAGTACTTC
TRBV5-1,TRBJ2-7,-,once,CASSLNRNEQYF,TGCGCCAGCAGCTTGAACAGAAACGAGCAGTACTTC
TRBV7-9,TRBJ1-1,-,few,CASSPSPGANTEAFF,TGTGCCAGCAGCCCTTCCCCTGGAGCGAACACTGAAGCTTTCTTT
TRBV19,TRBJ2-3,TRBD2,-,CASTSSGRKSDTQYF,TGTGCCAGTACCTCTAGCGGGAGGAAATCAGATACGCAGTATTTT
TRBV9,TRBJ2-1,TRBD2,-,CASSSPGLAGYNEQFF,TGTGCCAGCAGCTCACCGGGACTAGCGGGGTACAATGAGCAGTTCTTC
TRBV7-3,TRBJ2-3,TRBD2,-,CASSSPSGGANTQYF,TGTGCCAGCAGCTCGCCTAGCGGGGGGGCGAATACGCAGTATTTT
TRBV28,TRBJ2-2,-,once,CASSLLVGDTQGELFF,TGTGCCAGCAGTTTATTAGTCGGGGACACACAAGGGGAGCTGTTTTTT
TRBV6-6,TRBJ1-5,-,-,CASSSPRKGSNQPQHF,TGTGCCAGCAGTTCTCCAAGGAAGGGGTCCAATCAGCCCCAGCATTTT
TRBV11-3,TRBJ2-2,TRBD2,few,CASSFRTSGTGELFF,TGTGCCAGCAGCTTTCGGACTAGCGGGACCGGGGAGCTGTTTTTT
TRBV19,TRBJ2-2,TRBD2,-,CASRKREATGELFF,TGTGCCAGTAGGAAGCGGGAGGCCACCGGGGAGCTGTTTTTT
TRBV19,TRBJ1-5,-,-,CASNLGGFINQPQHF,TGTGCCAGTAATCTCGGAGGGTTTATCAATCAGCCCCAGCATTTT
TRBV23-1,TRBJ2-5,TRBD1,-,CASSQSGYTQGLGETQYF,TGCGCCAGCAGTCAATCGGGGTACACACAGGGGTTAGGTGAGACCCAGTACTTC
TRBV9,TRBJ1-6,-,-,CASSPSTGYSSPLHF,TGTGCCAGCAGCCCATCAACAGGGTATAGTTCACCCCTCCACTTT
TRBV6-6,TRBJ1-1,-,-,CASSSPTGLNTEAFF,TGTGCCAGCAGTTCCCCGACAGGTTTGAACACTGAAGCTTTCTTT
TRBV4-3,TRBJ1-2,TRBD1,few,CASSRDREEGGYTF,TGCGCCAGCAGTCGGGACAGGGAAGAGGGAGGCTACACCTTC
TRBV5-4,TRBJ2-3,-,-,CASSLNRARVTDTQYF,TGTGCCAGCAGCCTTAACAGGGCGAGGGTGACAGATACGCAGTATTTT
TRBV15,TRBJ2-3,-,-,CATSLGGVAREADTQYF,TGTGCCACCAGCTTGGGTGGGGTAGCTAGGGAGGCGGATACGCAGTATTTT
TRBV7-6,TRBJ2-7,TRBD2,-,CASSSTRGRAYEQYF,TGTGCCAGCAGCTCTACCCGCGGGAGGGCCTACGAGCAGTACTTC
TRBV6-6,TRBJ1-5,-,-,CASRSQGGDQPQHF,TGTGCCAGCAGGTCCCAGGGTGGCGATCAGCCCCAGCATTTT
TRBV2,TRBJ2-1,TRBD1,-,CASHRDRGNEQFF,TGTGCCAGCCATAGGGACAGGGGAAATGAGCAGTTCTTC
TRBV5-4,TRBJ2-5,-,-,CASTPGRQFQETQYF,TGTGCCAGCACCCCCGGGCGACAGTTCCAAGAGACCCAGTACTTC
TRBV5-3,TRBJ1-1,-,-,CARSCRNRVMNTEAFF,TGTGCCAGAAGCTGTAGAAACAGGGTCATGAACACTGAAGCTTTCTTT
TRBV27,TRBJ2-5,-,-,CASSHTVQETQYF,TGTGCCAGCAGCCATACGGTCCAAGAGACCCAGTACTTC
TRBV7-2,TRBJ2-7,TRBD1,-,CASTGQGAGEQYF,TGTGCCAGCACGGGACAGGGGGCCGGCGAGCAGTACTTC
TRBV30,TRBJ1-5,TRBD1,-,CAWSTTGQLNQPQHF,TGTGCCTGGAGTACCACGGGACAGCTCAATCAGCCCCAGCATTTT
TRBV7-9,TRBJ1-6,-,-,CASMGQGNSPLHF,TGTGCCAGCATGGGGCAAGGGAATTCACCCCTCCACTTT
TRBV15,TRBJ2-7,-,once,CATSRKTGIGEQYF,TGTGCCACCAGCCGGAAGACAGGAATCGGCGAGCAGTACTTC
TRBV4-2,TRBJ1-5,TRBD1,-,CASSHTDRAQPQHF,TGTGCCAGCAGCCACACTGACAGGGCTCAGCCCCAGCATTTT
TRBV6-1,TRBJ2-1,TRBD2,-,CASKPSGGHEQFF,TGTGCCAGCAAGCCTAGCGGGGGTCATGAGCAGTTCTTC
TRBV5-1,TRBJ1-2,TRBD1,-,CASSADGTGVYGYTF,TGCGCCAGCAGCGCTGACGGGACAGGGGTATATGGCTACACCTTC
TRBV19,TRBJ2-1,TRBD2,-,CASSIDPGTSGRNEQFF,TGTGCCAGTAGTATAGACCCAGGGACTAGCGGGAGGAATGAGCAGTTCTTC
TRBV6-1,TRBJ2-1,-,-,CASTIYLTSLEQFF,TGTGCCAGCACTATCTATCTCACTAGTCTTGAGCAGTTCTTC
TRBV5-1,TRBJ2-1,TRBD2,-,CASRERDYAPNEQFF,TGCGCCAGCAGAGAACGGGACTACGCGCCCAATGAGCAGTTCTTC
TRBV5-1,TRBJ1-1,-,few,CASSLKWSDTEAFF,TGCGCCAGCAGCTTGAAGTGGAGTGACACTGAAGCTTTCTTT
TRBV7-2,TRBJ1-5,TRBD1,-,CASRLTGYEPQHF,TGTGCCAGCAGGTTGACAGGGTACGAGCCCCAGCATTTT
TRBV9,TRBJ2-2,-,few,CASSVGDSGELFF,TGTGCCAGCAGCGTAGGGGACTCCGGGGAGCTGTTTTTT
TRBV7-2,TRBJ2-2,TRBD1,-,CASSQGQGFTGELFF,TGTGCCAGCAGCCAGGGACAGGGGTTCACCGGGGAGCTGTTTTTT
TRBV27,TRBJ2-1,-,-,CASSPGPVPNEQFF,TGTGCCAGCAGCCCAGGCCCGGTCCCCAATGAGCAGTTCTTC
TRBV14,TRBJ1-6,TRBD1,once,CASSHGTGNSPLHF,TGTGCCAGCAGCCATGGGACAGGGAATTCACCCCTCCACTTT
TRBV19,TRBJ1-1,-,-,CASSIRYKKVNTEAFF,TGTGCCAGTAGTATACGTTACAAGAAAGTGAACACTGAAGCTTTCTTT
TRBV5-6,TRBJ1-5,TRBD1,-,CASSKDRGFSNQPQHF,TGTGCCAGCAGCAAGGACAGGGGATTTAGCAATCAGCCCCAGCATTTT
TRBV2,TRBJ2-7,TRBD1,-,CASNGQGSYEQYF,TGTGCCAGCAATGGACAGGGGAGCTACGAGCAGTACTTC
TRBV30,TRBJ1-2,TRBD1,few,CAWSRDRPYGYTF,TGTGCCTGGAGTCGGGACAGGCCCTATGGCTACACCTTC